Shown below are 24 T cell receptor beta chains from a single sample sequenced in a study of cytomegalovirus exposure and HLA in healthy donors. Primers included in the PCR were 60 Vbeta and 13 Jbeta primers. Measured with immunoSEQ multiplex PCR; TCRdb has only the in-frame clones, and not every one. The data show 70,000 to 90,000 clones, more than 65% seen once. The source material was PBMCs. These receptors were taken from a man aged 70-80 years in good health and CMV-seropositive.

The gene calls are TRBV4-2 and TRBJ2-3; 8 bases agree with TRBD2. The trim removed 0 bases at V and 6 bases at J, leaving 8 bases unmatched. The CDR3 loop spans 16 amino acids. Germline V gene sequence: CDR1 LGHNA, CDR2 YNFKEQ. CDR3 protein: CASSQDPGRAGDTQYF. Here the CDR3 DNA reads TGTGCCAGCAGCCAAGATCCCGGGAGGGCCGGTGATACGCAGTATTTT.

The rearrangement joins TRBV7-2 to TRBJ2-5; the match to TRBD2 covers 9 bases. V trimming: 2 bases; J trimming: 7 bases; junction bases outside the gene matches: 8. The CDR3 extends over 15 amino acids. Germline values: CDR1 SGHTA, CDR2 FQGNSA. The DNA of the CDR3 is TGTGCCAGCAGCTTACGCGGGGGGGCCGAGGGGACCCAGTACTTC. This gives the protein CASSLRGGAEGTQYF.

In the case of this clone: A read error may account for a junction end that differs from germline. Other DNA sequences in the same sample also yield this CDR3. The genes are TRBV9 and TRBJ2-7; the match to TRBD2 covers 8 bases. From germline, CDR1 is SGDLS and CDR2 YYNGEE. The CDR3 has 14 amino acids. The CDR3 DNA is TGCGCCAGCAGCCCCCTGGGGACTAGCTACGAGCAGTACTTC. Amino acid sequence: CASSPLGTSYEQYF.

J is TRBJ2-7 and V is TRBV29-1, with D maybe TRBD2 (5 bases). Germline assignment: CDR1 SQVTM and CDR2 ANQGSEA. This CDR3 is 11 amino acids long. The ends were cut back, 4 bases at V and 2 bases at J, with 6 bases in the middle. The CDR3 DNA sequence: TGCAGCGTTGGGGAGACCTACGAGCAGTACTTC. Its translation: CSVGETYEQYF.

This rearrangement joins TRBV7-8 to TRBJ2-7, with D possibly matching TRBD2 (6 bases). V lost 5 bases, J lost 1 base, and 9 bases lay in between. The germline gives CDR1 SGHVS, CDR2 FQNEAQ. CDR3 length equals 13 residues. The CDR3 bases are TGTGCCAGCAGCGGCGGGGCATCCTACGAGCAGTACTTC. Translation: CASSGGASYEQYF.

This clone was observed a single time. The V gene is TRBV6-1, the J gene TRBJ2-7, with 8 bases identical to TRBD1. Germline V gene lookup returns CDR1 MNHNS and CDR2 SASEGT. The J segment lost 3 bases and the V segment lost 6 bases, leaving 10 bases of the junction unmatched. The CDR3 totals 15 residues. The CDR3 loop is CASRIGTGVRYEQYF. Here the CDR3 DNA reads TGTGCCAGCAGGATCGGGACAGGCGTTCGCTACGAGCAGTACTTC.

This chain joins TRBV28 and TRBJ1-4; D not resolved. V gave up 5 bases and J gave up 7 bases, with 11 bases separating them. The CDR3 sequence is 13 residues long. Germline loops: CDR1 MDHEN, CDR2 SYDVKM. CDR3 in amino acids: CASSKLRGEKLFF. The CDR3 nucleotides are TGTGCCAGCAGTAAGCTACGGGGTGAAAAACTGTTTTTT.

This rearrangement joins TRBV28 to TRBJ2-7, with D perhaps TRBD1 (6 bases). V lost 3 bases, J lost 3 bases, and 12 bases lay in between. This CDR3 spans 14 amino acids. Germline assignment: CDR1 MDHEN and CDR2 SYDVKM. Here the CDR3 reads CASSLETGFYEQYF. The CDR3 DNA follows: TGTGCCAGCAGTTTGGAAACAGGGTTCTACGAGCAGTACTTC.

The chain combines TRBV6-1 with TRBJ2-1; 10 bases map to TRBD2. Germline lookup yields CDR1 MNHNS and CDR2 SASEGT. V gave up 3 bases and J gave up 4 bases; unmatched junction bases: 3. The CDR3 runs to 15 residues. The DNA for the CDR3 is TGTGCCAGCAGTGATAGCGGGAGGTCATACAATGAGCAGTTCTTC. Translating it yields CASSDSGRSYNEQFF.

The CDR3 is CASSLVPRNTEAFF. For the CDR3, the DNA is TGTGCCAGCAGCTTGGTCCCGCGGAACACTGAAGCTTTCTTT. The rearrangement uses TRBV5-6 and TRBJ1-1; D is unclear. V was shortened by 0 bases and J by 1 base, with 7 bases between the two germline ends. Germline CDR1 is SGHDT and CDR2 is YYEEEE. This CDR3 spans 14 amino acids.

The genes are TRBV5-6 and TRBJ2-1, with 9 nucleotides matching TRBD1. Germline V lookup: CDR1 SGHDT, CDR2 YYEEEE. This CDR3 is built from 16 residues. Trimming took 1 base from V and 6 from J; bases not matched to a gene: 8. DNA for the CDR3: TGTGCCAGCAGCTTGCCCGGGACAGGGTCGGGCAATGAGCAGTTCTTC. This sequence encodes CASSLPGTGSGNEQFF.

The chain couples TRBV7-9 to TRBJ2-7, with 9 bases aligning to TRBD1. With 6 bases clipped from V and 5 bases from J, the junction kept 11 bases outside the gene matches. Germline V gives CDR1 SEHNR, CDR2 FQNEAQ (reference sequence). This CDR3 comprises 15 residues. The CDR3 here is CASSETTGGLHEQYF. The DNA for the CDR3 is TGTGCCAGCAGTGAGACGACAGGGGGTTTACACGAGCAGTACTTC.

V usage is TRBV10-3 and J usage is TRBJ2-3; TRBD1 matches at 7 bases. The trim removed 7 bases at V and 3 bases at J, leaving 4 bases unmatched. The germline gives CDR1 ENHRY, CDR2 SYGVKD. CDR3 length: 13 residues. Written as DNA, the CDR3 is TGTGCCATCATAGAACAGGGGACAGATACGCAGTATTTT. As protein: CAIIEQGTDTQYF.

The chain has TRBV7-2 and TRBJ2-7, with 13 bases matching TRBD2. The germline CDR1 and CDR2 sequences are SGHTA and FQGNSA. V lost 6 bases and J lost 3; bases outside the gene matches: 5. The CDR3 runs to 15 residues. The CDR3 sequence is CASRGGLAGHYEQYF. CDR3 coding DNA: TGTGCCAGCAGGGGGGGACTAGCGGGACACTACGAGCAGTACTTC.

DNA for the CDR3: TGTGCCAGCAGGGAGGGACAGGAGGATTCGTCCCAGCATTTT. The encoded protein is CASREGQEDSSQHF. V and J are TRBV6-5 and TRBJ1-5, with 8 bases lining up with TRBD1. CDR3 length: 14 amino acids. Germline CDR1 and CDR2: MNHEY and SVGAGI. V dropped 6 bases and J dropped 11; count of bases not matched to a gene: 12.

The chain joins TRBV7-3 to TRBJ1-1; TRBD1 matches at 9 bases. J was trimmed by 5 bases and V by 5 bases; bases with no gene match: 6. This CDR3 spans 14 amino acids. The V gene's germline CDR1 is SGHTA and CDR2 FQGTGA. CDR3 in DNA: TGTGCCAGCAGCGTGGGACAGGGAGGGACTGAAGCTTTCTTT. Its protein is CASSVGQGGTEAFF.

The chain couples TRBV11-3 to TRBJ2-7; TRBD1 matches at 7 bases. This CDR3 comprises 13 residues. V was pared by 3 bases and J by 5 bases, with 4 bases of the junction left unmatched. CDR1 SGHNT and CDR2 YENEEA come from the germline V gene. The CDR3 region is CASSLGGQDEQYF. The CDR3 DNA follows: TGTGCCAGCAGCTTGGGTGGACAGGACGAGCAGTACTTC.

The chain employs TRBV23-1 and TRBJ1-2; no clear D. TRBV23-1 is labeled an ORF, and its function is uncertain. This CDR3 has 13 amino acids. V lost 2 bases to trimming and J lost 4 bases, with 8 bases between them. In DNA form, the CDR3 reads TGCGCCAGCAGTCAAGGCCGATGCTATGGCTACACCTTC. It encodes CASSQGRCYGYTF.

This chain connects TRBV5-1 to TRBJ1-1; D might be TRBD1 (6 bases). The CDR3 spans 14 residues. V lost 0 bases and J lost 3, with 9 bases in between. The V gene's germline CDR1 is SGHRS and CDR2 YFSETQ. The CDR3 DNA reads TGCGCCAGCAGCTTGGAATGGACAGACACTGAAGCTTTCTTT. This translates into CASSLEWTDTEAFF. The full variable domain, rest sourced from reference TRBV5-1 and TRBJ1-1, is KAGVTQTPRYLIKTRGQQVTLSCSPISGHRSVSWYQQTPGQGLQFLFEYFSETQRNKGNFPGRFSGRQFSNSRSEMNVSTLELGDSALYLCASSLEWTDTEAFFGQGTRLTVV.

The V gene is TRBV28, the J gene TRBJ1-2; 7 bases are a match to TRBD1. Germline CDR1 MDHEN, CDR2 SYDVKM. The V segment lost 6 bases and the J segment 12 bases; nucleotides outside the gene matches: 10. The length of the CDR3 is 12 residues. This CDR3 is CASSPLDRANTF. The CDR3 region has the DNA TGTGCCAGCAGCCCCCTTGACAGGGCTAACACCTTC.

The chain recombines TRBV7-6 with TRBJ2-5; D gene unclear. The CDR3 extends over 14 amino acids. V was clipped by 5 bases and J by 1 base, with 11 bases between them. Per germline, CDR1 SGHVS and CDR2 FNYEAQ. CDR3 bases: TGTGCCAGCAGCCCGACCAGACTCCAAGAGACCCAGTACTTC. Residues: CASSPTRLQETQYF. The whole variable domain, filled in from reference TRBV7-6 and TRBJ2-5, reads GAGVSQSPRYKVTKRGQDVALRCDPISGHVSLYWYRQALGQGPEFLTYFNYEAQQDKSGLPNDRFSAERPEGSISTLTIQRTEQRDSAMYRCASSPTRLQETQYFGPGTRLLVL.

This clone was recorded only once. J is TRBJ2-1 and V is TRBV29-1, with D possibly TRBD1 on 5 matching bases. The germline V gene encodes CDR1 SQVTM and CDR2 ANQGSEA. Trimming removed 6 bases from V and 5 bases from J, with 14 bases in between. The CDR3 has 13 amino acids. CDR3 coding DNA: TGCAGCGTAGACAGTATAGGGAACAATGAGCAGTTCTTC. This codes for CSVDSIGNNEQFF.

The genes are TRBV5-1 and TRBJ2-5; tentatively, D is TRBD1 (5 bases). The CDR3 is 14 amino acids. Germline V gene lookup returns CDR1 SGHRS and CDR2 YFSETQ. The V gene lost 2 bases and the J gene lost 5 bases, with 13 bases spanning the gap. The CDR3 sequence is CASSFKGIGETQYF. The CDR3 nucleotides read TGCGCCAGCAGCTTCAAGGGGATAGGGGAGACCCAGTACTTC. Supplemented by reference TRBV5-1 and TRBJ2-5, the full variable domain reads KAGVTQTPRYLIKTRGQQVTLSCSPISGHRSVSWYQQTPGQGLQFLFEYFSETQRNKGNFPGRFSGRQFSNSRSEMNVSTLELGDSALYLCASSFKGIGETQYFGPGTRLLVL.

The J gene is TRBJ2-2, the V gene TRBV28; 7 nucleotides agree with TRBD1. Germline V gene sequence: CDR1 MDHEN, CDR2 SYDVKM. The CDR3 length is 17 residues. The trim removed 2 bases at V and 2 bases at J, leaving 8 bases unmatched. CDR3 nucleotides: TGTGCCAGCAGTTTAAGGCGAGGGACAGTAAACACCGGGGAGCTGTTTTTT. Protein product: CASSLRRGTVNTGELFF. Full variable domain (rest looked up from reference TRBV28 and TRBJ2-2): DVKVTQSSRYLVKRTGEKVFLECVQDMDHENMFWYRQDPGLGLRLIYFSYDVKMKEKGDIPEGYSVSREKKERFSLILESASTNQTSMYLCASSLRRGTVNTGELFFGEGSRLTVL.